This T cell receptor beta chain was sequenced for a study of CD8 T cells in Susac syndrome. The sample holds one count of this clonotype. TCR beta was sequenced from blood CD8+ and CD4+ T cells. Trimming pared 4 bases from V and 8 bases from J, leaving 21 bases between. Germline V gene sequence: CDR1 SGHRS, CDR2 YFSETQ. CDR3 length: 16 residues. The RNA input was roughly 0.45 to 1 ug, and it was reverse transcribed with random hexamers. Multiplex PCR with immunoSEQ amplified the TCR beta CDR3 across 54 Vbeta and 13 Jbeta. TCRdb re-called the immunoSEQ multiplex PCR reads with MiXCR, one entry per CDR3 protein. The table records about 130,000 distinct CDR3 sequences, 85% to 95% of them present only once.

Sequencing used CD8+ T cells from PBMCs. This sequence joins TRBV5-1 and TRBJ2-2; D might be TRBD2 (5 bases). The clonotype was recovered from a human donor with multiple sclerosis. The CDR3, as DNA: TGCGCCAGCAGCGCGCCCGACTCTTCGAGGGCTGGGGAGCTGTTTTTT. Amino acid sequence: CASSAPDSSRAGELFF.